This passage covers 9 T cell receptor beta chains from one sample sequenced in a study of human T cells and chemical hapten exposure. Time point in this sample: patch test 3, about 24 weeks after DPC sensitization. Treatment meaning: therapeutic diphenylcyclopropenone sensitization with weekly scalp DPC. TCRdb recomputed calls from the RACE reads with MiXCR, one row per CDR3 protein. Of 50,000 or so distinct CDR3 sequences in the sample, 8% to 10% are singletons; the top ten hold 16%. The material sequenced was whole blood, taken in connection with sensitization to the hapten diphenylcyclopropenone (DPC). The receptors shown here come from a woman in her thirties or forties with alopecia areata. Some clones in this sample may be carry-over from other donors' samples.

This chain uses TRBV12-3 or TRBV12-4 with TRBJ2-3; 8 bases fit TRBD2. This CDR3 is 13 amino acids long. The junction had 4 bases not matched to a gene; V was cut back by 10 bases and J by 1 base. The CDR3 region is CAIGGAGTDTQYF. CDR3 DNA: TGTGCCATCGGGGGGGCCGGCACAGATACGCAGTATTTT.

This clonotype showed up just a few times. The chain employs TRBV24-1 and TRBJ1-2; TRBD1 is a possible D gene (5 bases). Trimming removed 5 bases from V and 8 bases from J, with 17 bases in between. The CDR3 consists of 14 residues. Germline CDR1 is KGHDR and CDR2 is SFDVKD. Here the CDR3 DNA reads TGTGCCACCAGTGGGGGCGGCGGTCGGAGGGGCTACACCTTC. It encodes CATSGGGGRRGYTF.

This clonotype was recorded a few times. V gene TRBV18 combines with J gene TRBJ2-2; D remains unclear. Looked up from germline, CDR1 is KGHSH and CDR2 is LQKENI. The V end was cut by 0 bases, the J end by 5 bases, with 7 bases between. This CDR3 has 14 residues. The CDR3 is CASSPPRGTGELFF. The CDR3 DNA reads as TGTGCCAGCTCACCACCGAGAGGAACCGGGGAGCTGTTTTTT.

This clonotype was seen repeatedly, ten times or more. The V and J genes are TRBV4-1 and TRBJ2-1, with D tentatively TRBD1 or TRBD2 (6 bases each). The germline V gene has CDR1 MGHRA and CDR2 YSYEKL. The CDR3 totals 15 residues. Trimming stripped 5 bases from V and 6 bases from J, with 17 bases between. This chain's CDR3 is CASSSGANRGNEQFF. The CDR3 nucleotides are TGCGCCAGCAGCTCGGGGGCGAACCGGGGCAATGAGCAGTTCTTC.

This clonotype occurred many times. The V and J genes are TRBV7-6 and TRBJ2-1; 14 bases match TRBD2. Germline V gives CDR1 SGHVS, CDR2 FNYEAQ. V trimming: 5 bases; J trimming: 9 bases; junction bases outside the gene matches: 6. The CDR3 length is 15 residues. CDR3 in DNA: TGTGCCAGCAGCGAAACGACTAGCGGGGGGGGTGAGCAGTTCTTC. Amino acid sequence: CASSETTSGGGEQFF.

The chain employs TRBV6-2 or TRBV6-3 and TRBJ2-1, with D perhaps TRBD2 (5 bases). The germline V and J ends were trimmed by 6 bases and 4 bases, with 10 bases remaining between them. The CDR3 runs 13 residues. Germline lookup yields CDR1 MNHEY and CDR2 SVGEGT. The CDR3 nucleotides read TGTGCCAGCAGAATCCCGGGGTACAATGAGCAGTTCTTC. Translated: CASRIPGYNEQFF.

This clonotype was counted many times. This rearrangement joins TRBV4-1 to TRBJ1-1; D is ambiguous. This CDR3 is built from 13 residues. Germline loops: CDR1 MGHRA, CDR2 YSYEKL. Trimming stripped 1 base from V and 2 bases from J, with 5 bases between. The CDR3 DNA follows: TGCGCCAGCAGCCAAGGCAAAAACACTGAAGCTTTCTTT. Amino acids: CASSQGKNTEAFF.

This clonotype has a count of ten or more. The chain links TRBV4-1 to TRBJ2-7; D not certain. The ends were cut back, 1 base at V and 0 bases at J, with 4 bases in the middle. This CDR3 region has 13 residues. Germline-derived CDR1 and CDR2 are MGHRA and YSYEKL. The CDR3 region has the DNA TGCGCCAGCAGCCAAGGGGGCTCCTACGAGCAGTACTTC. This translates into CASSQGGSYEQYF.

Here the CDR3 reads CASRVAGAQETQYF. Written as DNA, the CDR3 is TGTGCCAGCAGAGTAGCGGGGGCCCAAGAGACCCAGTACTTC. This sequence joins TRBV7-2 and TRBJ2-5, with 9 bases aligning to TRBD2. Losses at the gene ends were 6 bases for V and 1 base for J; bases not matched to a gene: 3. The length of the CDR3 is 14 residues. Germline CDR1 and CDR2: SGHTA and FQGNSA.